The 11 T cell receptor beta chains listed next were all sequenced from one sample in a study of identical twins. TCRdb re-derived calls from the 5' RACE reads in MiXCR, one entry per CDR3 protein. The sample lists about 660,000 distinct CDR3 sequences, 8.5% to 9.5% seen once, with around 0.98% in the top ten. This same sample was also part of a study on yellow fever vaccine responses in identical twins.

Material for sequencing was PBMCs. These receptors came from a woman younger than 30 in good health.

This clonotype was observed a handful of times. V is TRBV6-2 or TRBV6-3 and J is TRBJ2-1; 10 bases fit TRBD2. V was pared by 0 bases and J by 6 bases, with 5 bases of the junction left unmatched. The CDR3 consists of 16 residues. Germline assignment: CDR1 MNHEY and CDR2 SVGEGT. The CDR3 here is CASSYSLAGVGNEQFF. CDR3 DNA sequence: TGTGCCAGCAGTTACTCCCTAGCGGGAGTAGGCAATGAGCAGTTCTTC.

J is TRBJ1-1 and V is TRBV6-1; TRBD1 might be the D (5 bases). CDR1 and CDR2 (germline): MNHNS, SASEGT. CDR3 length: 15 residues. The V gene lost 6 bases and the J gene lost 4 bases, with 18 bases spanning the gap. Written as DNA, the CDR3 is TGTGCCAGCAGCCCTCGAGACGGGGGGTGCACTGAAGCTTTCTTT. Residues: CASSPRDGGCTEAFF.

This clonotype was detected only a few times. The chain uses TRBV28 and TRBJ1-1, with 10 bases lining up with TRBD1. Unmatched junction bases numbered 11, after V lost 6 bases and J lost 4 bases. The CDR3 consists of 16 residues. Germline CDR1 and CDR2: MDHEN and SYDVKM. This chain's CDR3 is CASSPPWTGGITEAFF. The DNA for the CDR3 is TGTGCCAGCAGCCCTCCCTGGACAGGGGGAATCACTGAAGCTTTCTTT.

This clonotype was observed at least ten times. The genes are TRBV6-5 and TRBJ2-2; D is unresolved. Germline V lookup: CDR1 MNHEY, CDR2 SVGAGI. V was cut by 0 bases and J by 0 bases, with 11 bases left in between. The CDR3 has 17 amino acids. CDR3 residues: CASSYSIARANTGELFF. The CDR3 DNA reads TGTGCCAGCAGTTACTCGATCGCTAGAGCGAACACCGGGGAGCTGTTTTTT.

This clonotype was picked up a small number of times. The V call is TRBV4-1, the J call TRBJ2-1, with TRBD2 identical over 11 bases. The CDR3 consists of 16 residues. Trimming cost V 5 bases and J 3 bases; bases outside gene matches: 6. Looked up from germline, CDR1 is MGHRA and CDR2 is YSYEKL. Here the CDR3 reads CASSDGTSGLYNEQFF. CDR3 sequence (DNA): TGCGCCAGCAGCGATGGGACTAGCGGCCTCTACAATGAGCAGTTCTTC.

This sequence joins TRBV5-1 and TRBJ2-7; 10 positions match TRBD2. CDR1 is SGHRS, CDR2 YFSETQ, per germline. The CDR3 contains 14 residues. J lost 8 bases, V lost 4 bases, and 9 bases had no gene match. The CDR3: CASSPSISGGQQYF. CDR3 sequence (DNA): TGCGCCAGCAGCCCCTCAATTAGCGGGGGGCAGCAGTACTTC.

The sample holds a few counts of this clonotype. The chain recombines TRBV28 with TRBJ2-6, with 8 nucleotides matching TRBD1. The CDR3 extends over 19 amino acids. CDR1 is MDHEN and CDR2 is SYDVKM in the germline V gene. With 2 bases clipped from V and 0 bases from J, the junction kept 9 bases outside the gene matches. The DNA for the CDR3 is TGTGCCAGCAGTTTAGTCCTCGGGACAGGAGACTCTGGGGCCAACGTCCTGACTTTC. Its translation is CASSLVLGTGDSGANVLTF.

This clonotype appeared many times. The rearrangement links TRBV20-1 to TRBJ2-1; unclear D gene. Trimming stripped 2 bases from V and 0 bases from J, with 8 bases between. The CDR3 totals 14 residues. The germline CDR1 and CDR2 sequences are DFQATT and SNEGSKA (reference sequence). Here the CDR3 DNA reads TGCAGTGCTAGAATGGGTAGCTCCTACAATGAGCAGTTCTTC. Residues: CSARMGSSYNEQFF.

This clonotype was seen ten or more times. The chain links TRBV5-1 to TRBJ2-7, with 7 bases fitting TRBD2. CDR1 is SGHRS, CDR2 YFSETQ, per germline. This CDR3 has 14 amino acids. V was pared by 5 bases and J by 1 base, with 6 bases of the junction left unmatched. As DNA, the CDR3 is TGCGCCAGCAGACCAGCGGGGCCTTCCTACGAGCAGTACTTC. Its translation is CASRPAGPSYEQYF. Full variable domain (outside the CDR3, taken from reference TRBV5-1 and TRBJ2-7): KAGVTQTPRYLIKTRGQQVTLSCSPISGHRSVSWYQQTPGQGLQFLFEYFSETQRNKGNFPGRFSGRQFSNSRSEMNVSTLELGDSALYLCASRPAGPSYEQYFGPGTRLTVT.

A few counts support this clonotype. This clone may be a read error of a much larger clone one base away. Written as DNA, the CDR3 is TGTGCCAGCAGGCCACAGGGGAACACTGAAGCTTTCTTT. It yields the protein CASRPQGNTEAFF. The chain employs TRBV28 and TRBJ1-1, with D maybe TRBD1 (6 bases). V was pared by 6 bases and J by 1 base, with 9 bases between. Germline V gives CDR1 MDHEN, CDR2 SYDVKM. The CDR3 covers 13 residues.

This clonotype was counted between two and nine times. This chain connects TRBV14 to TRBJ2-5; the D call may be TRBD1 or TRBD2 (5 bases each). Germline V lookup: CDR1 SGHDN, CDR2 FVKESK. The V end lost 1 base, the J end lost 2 bases, and 20 bases lay between the germline ends. The CDR3 consists of 18 residues. The CDR3: CASSQGLPLGRAQETQYF. CDR3 in DNA: TGTGCCAGCAGCCAAGGGTTGCCTTTGGGACGGGCTCAAGAGACCCAGTACTTC.